Reported below is one T cell receptor beta chain. Other DNA sequences in this specimen translate into the identical CDR3. This sample is drawn from a study of shared clonotypes between healthy human individuals. About the study: CD4 naive and memory got three plates each, CD8 naive two, CD8 memory one.

The protocol was immunoSEQ multiplex PCR, while the TCRdb copy is restricted to in-frame clones and leaves out a portion. Here the sample spans fewer than 2.5 million clones, under 95% being singletons. Germline-derived CDR1 and CDR2 are MDHEN and SYDVKM. Trimming shortened V by 6 bases and J by 4 bases, and 12 bases separated the two germline ends. The CDR3 spans 13 residues. The rearrangement uses TRBV28 and TRBJ2-5; TRBD2 might be the D (6 bases). This sequence was found in a young man in good health. Some clones in this sample may be carry-over from other donors' samples. The sample comprised naive CD4+ T cells from PBMCs. Subset given: CD45RA+ positively selected. CDR3 residues: CASRSGGSETQYF. CDR3 bases: TGTGCCAGCAGATCCGGGGGTTCAGAGACCCAGTACTTC.